This TCR beta chain comes out of a study of cytomegalovirus exposure and HLA in healthy donors (dated 2017 in TCRdb). About the full investigation: According to an earlier analysis of 587 of the donors, roughly 180 million T cells yielded some 120 million unique TCR beta sequences and about 280 Gb of sequence data. An early release covering roughly 580 HLA-typed donors comprised about 310 gigabases of sequencing data and 65 million to 100 million unique TCR sequences. Of the approximately 400 genotyped donors, 75% to 85% were placed in the genetic ancestry cluster associated with self-reported Caucasian donors. The study aimed to test whether signatures of past pathogen exposure could be identified by cataloging public T cell receptors. Using immunosequencing, the study profiled T cell repertoires from around 680 subjects and related those repertoires to cytomegalovirus serostatus. In addition to the first cohort of 500 to 850 subjects, a separate validation cohort of approximately 120 different subjects was used. To predict cytomegalovirus infection status, the study brought together high-throughput TCR immunosequencing, statistical association of individual TCRs with disease status, and machine learning. A later analysis re-analyzed previously published TCR beta repertoires from 500 to 700 donors and added high-resolution HLA genotyping to study TCR occurrence patterns. Rather than drawing on any new phenotypic data, the later analysis identified candidate immune exposures from TCR beta sequences and the way those sequences occurred across donors. In an earlier analysis of roughly 540 of the donors, high-throughput TCR beta sequencing was used to judge whether each TCR beta V gene segment behaved as functional or pseudogenic. Donor age, sex, ethnicity and CMV serostatus were compiled together with the repertoire data. A later genetic analysis took genome-wide SNP genotypes for about 55% of the 666 donors and used that subset as a discovery cohort. Every discovery cohort repertoire had been produced on one sequencing platform. Class I and class II HLA loci were covered by the typing at four-digit resolution. The number of typed donors differed by locus: about 629-630 for A, B, C, DRB1 and DQB1; 522 for DQA1; roughly 600 for DPA1; and around 450 for DPB1. A handful of DR-DQ haplotypes were handled as single units for association and clustering because linkage in the cohort was strong. Among some 400 genotyped donors of the cohort, an average of roughly 230,000 unique TCR beta nucleotide sequences was sequenced per donor, of which about 18% were non-productive. Points the paper makes about the study in general: In a later genetic analysis, a missense DCLRE1C variant was associated with V-gene and J-gene trimming of TCR beta chains, and the association was replicated in an independent cohort. Several of the top co-occurrence clusters appeared to be linked to parvovirus B19, influenza, CMV and Epstein-Barr virus, according to a later analysis. In a later analysis, more than 15,000 TCR beta sequences were associated with specific HLA alleles at a false discovery rate of 0.05. The cohort was sequenced for TCR beta chains only, and without alpha or paired-chain data the features that could be detected were limited. Most CMV-associated TCR beta chains appeared to be HLA-restricted in a later analysis, and the HLA associations seemed to be driven largely by CMV exposure. Broadly in line with IMGT annotations, most TCR beta V segments showed up in productive rearrangements about 87% or about 30% of the time in an earlier analysis of 450 to 750 of the donors. A further reported finding was that TCR beta sequences accurately predicted the HLA-A and HLA-B alleles for most subjects in the first cohort. Because counts were too low, seventeen rarely observed V segments, including chromosome 9 orphons, were left out of the earlier analysis of a few hundred of the donors. The classifier was reported to diagnose cytomegalovirus status with high specificity and sensitivity in both the original cohort and the validation cohort. Because HLA typing was unavailable for some donors at each locus, only the typed subset was used in association tests. Most TCR sequences were observed very rarely across donors, whereas some public TCRs were present in many individuals. Compared with equally common non-associated chains, HLA-associated TCR beta chains in a later analysis were more clonally expanded and had lower generation probabilities. When HLA alleles, especially DR and DQ, strongly co-occurred, TCR associations were difficult to assign to individual alleles. Presence/absence analyses assumed roughly uniform sequencing depth across donors, an assumption that may not hold. A later genetic analysis reported fewer N-insertions in productive TCRs among donors in an Asian-associated ancestry cluster than the roughly 700-donor mean. CMV serostatus was the only immune exposure information available for the cohort. Correlated functional status among segregating V segments might be attributable to linkage disequilibrium, but an unknown experimental factor could not be ruled out. The sequencing pipeline was judged likely to have produced a cluster of highly shared sequence variants as a technical artifact. In the study, approximately 160 TCR beta chains were listed as associated with cytomegalovirus. In a later analysis, the rate of TCR association differed among HLA loci, with DRB1 alleles having the most associated TCRs and HLA-C alleles having the fewest. The 87-base-pair reads could not distinguish some IMGT-functional V segments, including TRBV6-2 and TRBV6-3, so those segments were excluded. A few of the identified cytomegalovirus-associated TCR beta chains were confirmed in vitro to be specific for cytomegalovirus antigens. The authors suggested that the approach could potentially be extended to other disease states and immunological phenotypes.

Receptors were amplified or captured by the immunoSEQ multiplex PCR assay. For the multiplex PCR, a mixture combining 60 forward primers for TCR Vbeta segments and 13 reverse primers for TCR Jbeta segments was used. The CDR3 region of rearranged TCR beta genes was amplified from genomic DNA by a multiplex PCR assay. On the Illumina HiSeq System, the amplified TCR beta libraries were sequenced as 87-base-pair reads. Turning to the authors' computational methods: A later analysis tallied 80 million to 95 million unique TCR beta chains across the 640 or so repertoires, and about 12 million of those chains were shared by two or more donors. To remove PCR and sequencing errors, raw reads were error-corrected and collapsed into unique sequences using a nearest-neighbor algorithm that merged closely related sequences. V, D and J gene segments were assigned by aligning CDR3 sequences to IMGT reference sequences. For a sequence to be retained, at least a six-nucleotide match to both a V gene segment and a J gene segment was required. A rearrangement was called productive if the CDR3 had no stop codons and remained in frame with V and J, and every other rearrangement was called non-productive. CDR3 was defined according to IMGT convention as the region running from the second conserved V-encoded cysteine to the conserved J-encoded phenylalanine. Sequences without an unambiguous match to a single V gene segment were excluded from the earlier analysis of about 630 of the donors. In an earlier analysis of some 590 of the donors, a V segment was called functional when productive rearrangements were above 56.7%, and segregating when the standard deviation between donors exceeded 5%. To diagnose cytomegalovirus status from the catalog of TCR beta chain sequences, a statistical classification framework was built. In a later analysis, V and J genes were assigned by comparing TCR nucleotide sequences against IMGT/GENE-DB human TR gene sequences. The TCRdist pipeline was used in a later analysis to assign CDR3 sequences and most-parsimonious VDJ recombination scenarios. In a later analysis, each TCR beta chain was defined by its CDR3 amino acid sequence together with its V-gene family, and reads without a unique V-gene family were excluded. In a later analysis, 500 to 700 highly shared, low-generation-probability nucleotide sequences were removed to address suspected cross-contamination and a sequencing artifact. For each public chain, a later analysis derived a clonal expansion index from normalized ranks of inferred template counts within each repertoire. In a later analysis, generation probabilities were computed using a VDJ recombination model fitted to out-of-frame rearrangements, and the results were checked against IGoR. In a later analysis, TCR-TCR, TCR-HLA and TCR-CMV co-occurrence was scored with hypergeometric tests, and a repertoire-size bias correction was applied to TCR pairs. False discovery rates were estimated in a later analysis by permuting HLA or CMV assignments 20 times. In a later analysis, co-occurring TCRs were grouped using DBSCAN, with TCRdist sequence similarity added in when clustering inside HLA-allele-positive subsets. For co-occurrence clustering, repertoires with fewer than 30,000 or more than 120,000 public chains were excluded, along with five repertoires with anomalous nucleotide sharing. This is the immuneACCESS table as TCRdb keeps it, with only in-frame sequences that have V and J called. A part of the clones is gone; compared with another copy, unresolved V genes explain less than half, and the rest is unexplained. V and J calls and clone size are as listed in that table; D and trimming were resolved from the DNA. Counted in this sample were more than 90,000 clones; approximately 72% of them appeared once. Of the sample, 3.3% is held by the ten largest clones.

The cohort was made up of approximately 700 healthy bone marrow donors. Cohort members were all nominally healthy when sampled, although unrecorded immune exposures were likely present. The donor tested CMV seronegative and was one of the 352 seronegative cohort members. Each donor provided a peripheral blood sample, and peripheral blood mononuclear cells were used for TCR beta sequencing. Genomic DNA was extracted from the blood cell samples with the Qiagen DNeasy Blood Extraction Kit. About this clone: Its antigen remains unidentified. No much larger clonotype is one base removed from it; base qualities were not supplied.

From the cysteine through the phenylalanine, the CDR3 covers 16 amino acids. The kept DNA is CDR3 alone, 48 bases in frame from the first base. V drops 5 bases and J drops 2 bases, leaving 16 bases in between. Taken from the germline V gene (reference sequence), the CDR1 and CDR2 loops are MNHEY and SMNVEV. The receptor comes from a woman in her thirties or forties in good health and CMV-seronegative. The material sequenced was PBMCs. The chain uses TRBV27 and TRBJ1-5, and TRBD1 may be the D gene, going by 5 matching bases. The DNA sequence is TGTGCCAGCAGTCATTCCGGGGGTGTTCGCAATCAGCCCCAGCATTTT. Its protein reads: CASSHSGGVRNQPQHF.